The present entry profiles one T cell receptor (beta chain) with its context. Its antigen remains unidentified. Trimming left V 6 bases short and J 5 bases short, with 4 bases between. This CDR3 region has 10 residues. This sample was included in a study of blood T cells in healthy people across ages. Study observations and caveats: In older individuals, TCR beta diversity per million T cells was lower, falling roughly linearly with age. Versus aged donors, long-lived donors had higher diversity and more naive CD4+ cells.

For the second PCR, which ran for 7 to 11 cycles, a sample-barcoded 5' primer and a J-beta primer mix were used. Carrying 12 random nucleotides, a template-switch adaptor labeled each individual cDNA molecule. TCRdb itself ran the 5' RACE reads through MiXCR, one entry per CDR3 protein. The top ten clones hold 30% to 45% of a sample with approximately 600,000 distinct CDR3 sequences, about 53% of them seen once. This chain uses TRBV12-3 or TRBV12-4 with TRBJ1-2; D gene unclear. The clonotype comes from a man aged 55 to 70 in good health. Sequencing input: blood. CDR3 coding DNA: TGTGCCAGCAGCAGATATGGCTACACCTTC. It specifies CASSRYGYTF.